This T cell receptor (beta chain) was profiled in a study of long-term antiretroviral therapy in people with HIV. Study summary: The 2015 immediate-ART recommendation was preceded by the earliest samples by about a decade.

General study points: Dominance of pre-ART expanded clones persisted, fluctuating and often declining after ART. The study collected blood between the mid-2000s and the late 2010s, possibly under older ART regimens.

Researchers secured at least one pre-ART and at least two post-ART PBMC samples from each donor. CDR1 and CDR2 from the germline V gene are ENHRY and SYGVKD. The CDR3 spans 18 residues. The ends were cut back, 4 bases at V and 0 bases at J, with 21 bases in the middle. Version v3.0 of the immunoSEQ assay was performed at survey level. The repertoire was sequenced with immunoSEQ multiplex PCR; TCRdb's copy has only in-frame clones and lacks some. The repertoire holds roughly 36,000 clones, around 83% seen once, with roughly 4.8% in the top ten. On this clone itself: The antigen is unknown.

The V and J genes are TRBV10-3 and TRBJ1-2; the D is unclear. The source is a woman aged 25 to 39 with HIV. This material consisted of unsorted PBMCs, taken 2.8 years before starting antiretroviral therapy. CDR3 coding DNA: TGTGCCATCAGTGTGGAATCTCCCCCCGGTTATGCTAACTATGGCTACACCTTC. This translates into CAISVESPPGYANYGYTF.